This T cell receptor (beta chain) originates from a study of T cell clonotyping in hematopoietic cell transplantation. Across the study: Recipient samples before transplant were obtained post-cytoreduction. Findings of the study overall: Without cell sorting, CD4 versus CD8 contributions remain unresolved. After transplant, recipient diversity fell while pathologically expanded clonotypes grew through day 180.

Notes on this clone: Its target is unknown.

Germline values: CDR1 LNHDA, CDR2 SQIVND (reference sequence). Trimming left V 0 bases short and J 4 bases short, with 13 bases between. This CDR3 spans 16 amino acids. Measured with immunoSEQ multiplex PCR; TCRdb has only the in-frame clones, and not every one. The table has tens of thousands of clones, 75% to 85% seen once. Described time point: recipient sample about 28 days before transplant, after cytoreduction. Recipients were bled about 28 days pretransplant and at posttransplant days 30, 100, 180. This chain connects TRBV19 to TRBJ2-1; D gene ambiguous. The source was peripheral blood mononuclear cells, collected before stem cell transplant. This receptor was obtained from a woman aged 55-70 years with acute myeloid leukemia. Some clones in this sample may be carry-over from other donors' samples. CDR3 bases: TGTGCCAGTAGTATAGATCCACAACGCCTTTACAATGAGCAGTTCTTC. It codes for CASSIDPQRLYNEQFF.